This T cell receptor (beta chain) was captured by sequencing in a study of beta chain features in type 1 diabetes. Across the whole study: Examination of sorted cells across all samples involved 98,000,000 or so cells.

cDNA synthesis used the whole RNA isolate, giving expressed TCRB sequences. Libraries were prepared by immunoSEQ multiplex PCR; TCRdb keeps only in-frame clonotypes and omits some of them. The data show 900,000 or so clones, under 20% seen once. Findings and limits, study-wide: Resolution of whether HLA type affects TCRB rearrangement was not achieved here.

This clone has more than one count but fewer than ten. Its antigen is unidentified. This receptor was identified in a woman younger than 30 in good health. Sequenced input: naive CD4+ T cells from blood.

The CDR3, as DNA: TGTGCCAGCTCACCATCCGCGGGAACGGAGCTAGAGACCCAGTACTTC. The encoded protein is CASSPSAGTELETQYF. The rearrangement links TRBV18 to TRBJ2-5, with a weak D call TRBD2 (6 bases). V was cut by 2 bases and J by 4 bases, with 17 bases left in between. The CDR3 runs 16 residues. Germline CDR1 and CDR2: KGHSH and LQKENI.